The 16 T cell receptor beta chains below were found in one sample sequenced in a study of CD8 T cells in Susac syndrome. The authors reverse transcribed roughly 0.45 to 1 ug RNA with random hexamers. MiXCR was run by TCRdb on the immunoSEQ multiplex PCR reads, yielding one entry per CDR3 protein. This sample carries about 300,000 distinct CDR3 sequences, 65% to 90% of them seen once, and the ten largest clones take 0.21%. The sequenced sample consisted of CD8+ T cells from PBMCs. The source of these receptors is a human donor with multiple sclerosis.

This chain connects TRBV9 to TRBJ1-2; TRBD1 matches at 9 bases. The V gene end was trimmed by 3 bases and the J gene end by 8 bases; junction bases not matched to a gene: 11. CDR1 is SGDLS and CDR2 is YYNGEE in the germline V gene. CDR3 length: 15 residues. CDR3 in amino acids: CASSGGQGRRVGYTF. The CDR3 bases are TGTGCCAGCAGCGGAGGACAGGGGCGCCGGGTGGGCTACACCTTC.

The chain joins TRBV27 to TRBJ2-7, with 10 bases fitting TRBD1. The trim removed 3 bases at V and 3 bases at J, leaving 2 bases unmatched. The CDR3 sequence is 14 residues long. Germline V gene lookup returns CDR1 MNHEY and CDR2 SMNVEV (reference sequence). CDR3 in amino acids: CASSFGTGVYEQYF. DNA for the CDR3: TGTGCCAGCAGTTTTGGGACAGGGGTCTACGAGCAGTACTTC.

This clonotype has only one observation. The V call is TRBV28, the J call TRBJ1-3; D gene uncertain. The V gene lost 6 bases and the J gene lost 0 bases, with 15 bases spanning the gap. The V gene's germline CDR1 is MDHEN and CDR2 SYDVKM. The CDR3 sequence is 16 residues long. CDR3 region: CASRLTLGVSGNTIYF. CDR3 sequence (DNA): TGTGCCAGCAGATTAACCTTAGGAGTCTCTGGAAACACCATATATTTT.

This chain joins TRBV25-1 and TRBJ1-4; tentatively, D is TRBD1 (6 bases). The CDR3 runs 15 residues. Germline CDR1 is MGHDK and CDR2 is SYGVNS. V lost 1 base and J 8 bases, leaving 14 bases between the germline ends. This CDR3 is CASSEFGGAGEKLFF. The CDR3 DNA sequence: TGTGCCAGCAGTGAATTCGGGGGGGCAGGCGAAAAACTGTTTTTT.

J is TRBJ2-7 and V is TRBV7-9; D possibly corresponds to TRBD2 (5 bases). Germline V gives CDR1 SEHNR, CDR2 FQNEAQ (reference sequence). Trimming stripped 8 bases from V and 3 bases from J, with 14 bases between. The CDR3 is 13 residues long. The CDR3 here is CASGRTPYYEQYF. The CDR3 DNA reads TGTGCCAGCGGCCGGACTCCTTACTACGAGCAGTACTTC.

This clonotype is a singleton in its sample. The chain uses TRBV27 and TRBJ2-7, with D possibly being TRBD1 (5 bases). CDR1 MNHEY and CDR2 SMNVEV come from the germline V gene (reference sequence). The CDR3 totals 15 residues. V lost 5 bases and J 0 bases, leaving 14 bases between the germline ends. The CDR3: CASSLNDRLSYEQYF. The CDR3 bases are TGTGCCAGCAGTCTTAACGACAGACTCTCCTACGAGCAGTACTTC.

Only one count was recorded for this clonotype. This rearrangement joins TRBV28 to TRBJ1-1, with a tentative D call TRBD1 (5 bases). This CDR3 spans 13 amino acids. CDR1 and CDR2 (germline): MDHEN, SYDVKM. The V and J ends lost 3 bases and 4 bases respectively, with 9 bases between them. Here the CDR3 DNA reads TGTGCCAGCAGTTTGATCAGGGCCACTGAAGCTTTCTTT. Translated, it gives CASSLIRATEAFF.

This clonotype was picked up one time. This chain connects TRBV2 to TRBJ2-1; perhaps TRBD2 as D (5 bases). Germline-derived CDR1 and CDR2 are SNHLY and FYNNEI. Trimming pared 7 bases from V and 1 base from J, leaving 20 bases between. The CDR3 contains 17 residues. The chain's CDR3 is CASIISVGGLSYNEQFF. The CDR3 DNA reads TGTGCCAGCATTATATCCGTCGGCGGGTTGTCCTACAATGAGCAGTTCTTC.

The gene calls are TRBV9 and TRBJ2-7, with D hard to call. The length of the CDR3 is 12 residues. CDR1 and CDR2 from the germline V gene are SGDLS and YYNGEE. The V end was cut by 0 bases, the J end by 6 bases, with 7 bases between. The CDR3 region is CASSVGGSEQYF. The CDR3 bases are TGTGCCAGCAGCGTAGGCGGATCCGAGCAGTACTTC.

This chain uses TRBV28 with TRBJ2-5; D remains ambiguous. V lost 4 bases, J lost 2 bases, and 14 bases lay in between. This CDR3 is built from 15 residues. CDR1 is MDHEN and CDR2 is SYDVKM in the germline V gene. The CDR3 is CASSSWSAEQETQYF. The CDR3 DNA sequence: TGTGCCAGCAGTTCTTGGAGTGCGGAGCAAGAGACCCAGTACTTC.

The rearrangement joins TRBV29-1 to TRBJ2-1, with TRBD1 matching 7 bases. The CDR3 is made up of 15 amino acids. Per the germline V gene, CDR1 is SQVTM and CDR2 is ANQGSEA. The ends lost 0 bases at V and 0 bases at J; junction bases unmatched: 2. The CDR3 region has the DNA TGCAGCGTTGAAGAGGCAGGGGGCTCCTACAATGAGCAGTTCTTC. Protein product: CSVEEAGGSYNEQFF.

This sequence joins TRBV30 and TRBJ2-1, with D unclear. This CDR3 contains 15 residues. Trimming took off 0 bases at V and 3 bases at J, with 12 bases between the two ends. Germline CDR1 reads GTSNPN; CDR2 reads SVGIG (reference sequence). The CDR3 sequence: CAWSVNERNYNEQFF. Written as DNA, the CDR3 is TGTGCCTGGAGTGTAAACGAGAGAAACTACAATGAGCAGTTCTTC.

This chain links TRBV21-1 with TRBJ1-3; the table's D call of TRBD1 was not tested on the DNA. TRBV21-1 is labeled a pseudogene. CDR3 length equals 15 residues. In DNA form, the CDR3 reads TGTGCCAGCACCGAGGACAGGGACTCTGGAAACACCATATATTTT. Its protein is CASTEDRDSGNTIYF.

J is TRBJ2-1 and V is TRBV25-1; no firm D call. V was trimmed by 4 bases and J by 5 bases, leaving 9 bases between them. This CDR3 has 13 amino acids. Germline-derived CDR1 and CDR2 are MGHDK and SYGVNS. The CDR3 DNA reads TGTGCCAGCAGTGCGGGTATACACAATGAGCAGTTCTTC. Residues: CASSAGIHNEQFF.

The chain employs TRBV5-6 and TRBJ1-2; D is unclear. Germline V CDR1 and CDR2: SGHDT, YYEEEE. The CDR3 is 14 residues long. V was cut by 5 bases and J by 2 bases, with 13 bases left in between. Here the CDR3 DNA reads TGTGCCAGCAGACGCCTGTTTGGGAACTATGGCTACACCTTC. As protein: CASRRLFGNYGYTF.

V usage is TRBV7-2 and J usage is TRBJ1-4; D ambiguous. Germline loops: CDR1 SGHTA, CDR2 FQGNSA. Trimming cost V 8 bases and J 8 bases, with 24 bases left between them. This CDR3 is 16 amino acids long. CDR3 nucleotides: TGTGCCAGCTCCCTCACTGGTATAGGGTCGGGCGAAAAACTGTTTTTT. It translates to CASSLTGIGSGEKLFF.